The 27 T cell receptor beta chains in this list originate from one sample, sequenced in a study of regulatory T cells in long-lasting Graves disease. The time point is: newly diagnosed GD, antithyroid drugs for less than 3 months. The authors made the TCR library using RNA they extracted from PBMCs. To make TCR beta libraries, researchers used iRepertoire HTBI primers and Arm-PCR of CDR3 regions. TCRdb independently ran MiXCR on the multiplex PCR reads; one entry per CDR3 protein. The data contain some 560,000 distinct CDR3 sequences, about 16% of them singletons. These data also formed part of another study, on T cells in Graves' hyperthyroidism and ophthalmopathy.

The material sequenced was peripheral blood mononuclear cells (PBMCs), taken at new diagnosis, from a patient treated with antithyroid drugs. The receptors originated from a woman aged 35 to 59 with Graves disease.

This clonotype was found many times. The chain uses TRBV9 and TRBJ2-7, with 9 bases lining up with TRBD1. The CDR3 covers 15 residues. CDR1 and CDR2 from the germline V gene are SGDLS and YYNGEE. V dropped 3 bases and J dropped 6; count of bases not matched to a gene: 10. The CDR3 DNA reads TGTGCCAGCAGCGCGAGCGGACAGGGGAAGGGCGAGCAGTACTTC. It translates to CASSASGQGKGEQYF.

V is TRBV25-1 and J is TRBJ1-6; 10 bases line up with TRBD1. The CDR3 sequence is 14 residues long. The germline V gene has CDR1 MGHDK and CDR2 SYGVNS. After removal of 6 bases from V and 9 bases from J, the junction contained 5 bases not matched to a gene. DNA of the CDR3: TGTGCCAGCAGAGGACAGGGGGAGCGTTCACCCCTCCACTTT. This translates into CASRGQGERSPLHF.

This clonotype was detected ten times or more. This rearrangement joins TRBV3-1 to TRBJ1-5; possible D gene TRBD1, 5 bases. Trimming pared 0 bases from V and 6 bases from J, leaving 12 bases between. There are 15 residues in the CDR3. Germline V gene data show CDR1 as LGHDT and CDR2 as YNNKEL (reference sequence). CDR3 sequence: CASSQDPQGGQPQHF. The CDR3 DNA reads as TGTGCCAGCAGCCAAGATCCGCAGGGTGGTCAGCCCCAGCATTTT.

This clonotype occurred many times. The genes are TRBV7-2 and TRBJ2-2, with D uncertain. This CDR3 contains 14 residues. Trimming stripped 1 base from V and 6 bases from J, with 9 bases between. Germline CDR1 reads SGHTA; CDR2 reads FQGNSA. The CDR3 nucleotides are TGTGCCAGCAGCTTAGGTTCGGGTCCCGGGGAGCTGTTTTTT. It yields the protein CASSLGSGPGELFF.

This clonotype appeared once. This clone may be a read error of a much larger clone one base away. The chain joins TRBV6-1 to TRBJ1-1; 12 bases match TRBD1. The CDR3 contains 15 residues. The germline gives CDR1 MNHNS, CDR2 SASEGT. This chain's CDR3 is CASRGTGGLPFEASF. In DNA form, the CDR3 reads TGTGCCAGCAGGGGGACAGGGGGCTTACCCTTTGAAGCTTCCTTT.

This chain uses TRBV24-1 with TRBJ2-7; 7 bases match TRBD1. The CDR3 extends over 13 amino acids. The trim removed 4 bases at V and 6 bases at J, leaving 5 bases unmatched. Germline V lookup: CDR1 KGHDR, CDR2 SFDVKD. In nucleotides, the CDR3 is TGTGCCACCAGTGAATTTGACAGGGCCGAGCAGTACTTC. Translated: CATSEFDRAEQYF.

This clonotype has just a few counts. The chain uses TRBV2 and TRBJ1-6; D might be TRBD1 (6 bases). The CDR3 totals 12 residues. V was cut by 6 bases and J by 14 bases, with 14 bases left in between. CDR1 is SNHLY and CDR2 is FYNNEI in the germline V gene. The CDR3 reads CASRQQGSTLHF. CDR3 DNA sequence: TGTGCCAGCAGGCAACAGGGTTCGACCCTCCACTTT.

This clonotype was seen ten or more times. The V and J genes are TRBV30 and TRBJ2-2; D may be TRBD1 (5 bases). V lost 5 bases and J 0 bases, leaving 16 bases between the germline ends. The germline CDR1 and CDR2 sequences are GTSNPN and SVGIG (reference sequence). This CDR3 region has 16 residues. CDR3 sequence reads: CAWQKGAFTNTGELFF. The DNA of the CDR3 is TGTGCCTGGCAGAAAGGGGCCTTTACGAACACCGGGGAGCTGTTTTTT.

This clonotype has a handful of counts. The chain joins TRBV20-1 to TRBJ1-4, with D hard to call. Germline lookup yields CDR1 DFQATT and CDR2 SNEGSKA (reference sequence). The CDR3 spans 12 residues. The CDR3 is CSTKGGNEKLFF. The CDR3 nucleotides read TGCAGCACGAAAGGCGGTAATGAAAAACTGTTTTTT.

This clonotype was detected only a few times. The chain uses TRBV5-1 and TRBJ1-1; 8 bases align to TRBD1. From germline, CDR1 is SGHRS and CDR2 YFSETQ. This CDR3 comprises 17 residues. J lost 0 bases, V lost 0 bases, and 7 bases had no gene match. The CDR3 loop is CASSLGQGSGMNTEAFF. The CDR3 DNA reads as TGCGCCAGCAGCTTGGGACAGGGGAGTGGTATGAACACTGAAGCTTTCTTT.

This clonotype has a count of ten or more. This sequence joins TRBV11-2 and TRBJ2-5, with a weak D call TRBD2 (6 bases). This CDR3 is built from 14 residues. V was pared by 5 bases and J by 1 base, with 11 bases between. Germline V gene sequence: CDR1 SGHAT, CDR2 FQNNGV. The CDR3 here is CASSPWGLQETQYF. The DNA of the CDR3 is TGTGCCAGCAGCCCGTGGGGACTCCAAGAGACCCAGTACTTC.

This clonotype was counted a few times. The chain has TRBV2 and TRBJ1-5; possible D gene TRBD1, 6 bases. CDR1 is SNHLY, CDR2 FYNNEI, per germline. The CDR3 length is 15 residues. With 6 bases removed from V and 0 bases from J, the gap between germline ends came to 12 bases. The CDR3 sequence: CASSGRGGSNQPQHF. CDR3 coding DNA: TGTGCCAGCAGCGGACGAGGGGGTAGCAATCAGCCCCAGCATTTT.

The table lists this clonotype with a few counts. The CDR3 protein is CASSVGPNWAGGEETQYF. The CDR3 DNA follows: TGTGCCAGCAGCGTAGGGCCCAACTGGGCGGGGGGTGAAGAGACCCAGTACTTC. This chain joins TRBV9 and TRBJ2-5; 8 bases line up with TRBD2. The trim removed 0 bases at V and 3 bases at J, leaving 13 bases unmatched. This CDR3 is built from 18 residues. Germline V gene data show CDR1 as SGDLS and CDR2 as YYNGEE.

V gene TRBV20-1 combines with J gene TRBJ2-2, with TRBD2 identical over 11 bases. From germline, CDR1 is DFQATT and CDR2 SNEGSKA (reference sequence). The trim removed 3 bases at V and 9 bases at J, leaving 12 bases unmatched. This CDR3 is built from 16 residues. The CDR3 nucleotides are TGCAGTGCTAGGCCCAGGGGACTAGCGGTGGGCAGGGAGCTGTTTTTT. Its translation: CSARPRGLAVGRELFF.

The gene calls are TRBV18 and TRBJ1-6; tentatively, D is TRBD1 (6 bases). The CDR3 loop spans 16 amino acids. Germline lookup yields CDR1 KGHSH and CDR2 LQKENI. The germline V and J ends were trimmed by 6 bases and 6 bases, with 18 bases remaining between them. The CDR3: CASSTGTNSFNSPLHF. The CDR3 DNA follows: TGTGCCAGCTCGACCGGGACAAACAGTTTTAATTCACCCCTCCACTTT.

There are a few counts of this clonotype. CDR3 loop: CASSQGSGIRTDTQYF. In DNA form, the CDR3 reads TGTGCCAGCAGCCAAGGGTCGGGAATACGCACAGATACGCAGTATTTT. V gene TRBV4-2 combines with J gene TRBJ2-3, with a possible D match to TRBD2 (5 bases). This CDR3 has 16 residues. Trimming removed 1 base from V and 1 base from J, with 12 bases in between. CDR1 LGHNA and CDR2 YNFKEQ come from the germline V gene.

This clonotype was counted ten times or more. V and J are TRBV18 and TRBJ1-1, with 7 positions matching TRBD1. The ends lost 4 bases at V and 3 bases at J; junction bases unmatched: 5. Germline V CDR1 and CDR2: KGHSH, LQKENI. CDR3 size: 14 residues. The CDR3, as DNA: TGTGCCAGCTCACGGGACAGCCAGTACACTGAAGCTTTCTTT. It codes for CASSRDSQYTEAFF.

This clonotype was observed a handful of times. The chain recombines TRBV5-1 with TRBJ1-2; D gene ambiguous. Germline CDR1 and CDR2: SGHRS and YFSETQ. This CDR3 region has 14 residues. Trimming stripped 4 bases from V and 8 bases from J, with 18 bases between. CDR3 sequence (DNA): TGCGCCAGCAGCCATCCAGGCAGGCAGGAAGGCTACACCTTC. This encodes CASSHPGRQEGYTF.

Many counts were recorded for this clonotype. The chain couples TRBV3-1 to TRBJ1-1; possibly TRBD1 for D (5 bases). Germline CDR1 reads LGHDT; CDR2 reads YNNKEL (reference sequence). CDR3 length equals 16 residues. V lost 4 bases and J 2 bases, leaving 17 bases between the germline ends. The CDR3 coding sequence is TGTGCCAGCAGCCCCCACGGGGCAGGAGGCAACACTGAAGCTTTCTTT. This gives the protein CASSPHGAGGNTEAFF.

Only a few counts were recorded for this clonotype. In nucleotides, the CDR3 is TGTGCCAGCAGCCACCGGGACACCTCCTACGAGCAGTACTTC. Its protein is CASSHRDTSYEQYF. This chain uses TRBV3-1 with TRBJ2-7; D is perhaps TRBD1 (6 bases). V was cut by 3 bases and J by 0 bases, with 9 bases left in between. CDR1 and CDR2 (germline): LGHDT, YNNKEL (reference sequence). This CDR3 contains 14 residues.

This clonotype was recorded many times. The V and J genes are TRBV6-1 and TRBJ1-4; TRBD1 matches 8 bases. Trimming cost V 5 bases and J 0 bases; bases outside gene matches: 8. This CDR3 is built from 17 residues. Per the germline V gene, CDR1 is MNHNS and CDR2 is SASEGT. The CDR3, as DNA: TGTGCCAGCAGTAACTCGGGACAGGCGGCAACTAATGAAAAACTGTTTTTT. Its protein product is CASSNSGQAATNEKLFF.

This clonotype was counted once. A much larger clone lies a single base off, so this may be a read error. The rearrangement links TRBV10-3 to TRBJ2-7; 10 bases agree with TRBD1. Trimming removed 8 bases from V and 0 bases from J; junction bases left unmatched: 7. Germline CDR1 ENHRY, CDR2 SYGVKD. The CDR3 is 15 amino acids. In DNA form, the CDR3 reads TGTGCCATCGGGGGACAGGGGATGAGCTCCTACGAGCAGTACTTC. Amino acids: CAIGGQGMSSYEQYF.

This clonotype was observed at least ten times. The chain links TRBV12-3 or TRBV12-4 to TRBJ1-4; D unclear. The CDR3 is made up of 14 amino acids. The germline V and J ends were trimmed by 7 bases and 7 bases, with 16 bases remaining between them. For the CDR3, the DNA is TGTGCCAGCACCCCGGTCCCAGGCCGTGAAAAACTGTTTTTT. Protein: CASTPVPGREKLFF.

The gene calls are TRBV20-1 and TRBJ1-2; a possible D gene is TRBD1 (5 bases). CDR1 DFQATT and CDR2 SNEGSKA come from the germline V gene (reference sequence). Trimming took off 5 bases at V and 6 bases at J, with 25 bases between the two ends. CDR3 length: 16 residues. The CDR3 region has the DNA TGCAGTGCTGGAAACCCTCCTTTTCATCAGGGTGATGGCTACACCTTC. Its translation is CSAGNPPFHQGDGYTF.

This clonotype showed up many times. The V and J genes are TRBV7-2 and TRBJ2-1; 8 positions match TRBD1. The CDR3 sequence is 16 residues long. Germline CDR1 is SGHTA and CDR2 is FQGNSA. V dropped 0 bases and J dropped 4; count of bases not matched to a gene: 5. The CDR3 loop reads CASSLASTGGYNEQFF. The CDR3 DNA reads as TGTGCCAGCAGCTTAGCTAGTACAGGGGGTTACAATGAGCAGTTCTTC.

This rearrangement joins TRBV7-9 to TRBJ2-7; TRBD2 matches at 9 bases. V trimming: 5 bases; J trimming: 3 bases; junction bases outside the gene matches: 8. The CDR3 length is 15 residues. The germline V gene encodes CDR1 SEHNR and CDR2 FQNEAQ (reference sequence). The CDR3, as DNA: TGTGCCAGCAGCAACGCGGGGGGGCCCTTCTACGAGCAGTACTTC. This encodes CASSNAGGPFYEQYF. Variable domain in full (rest from reference TRBV7-9 and TRBJ2-7): DTGVSQNPRHKITKRGQNVTFRCDPISEHNRLYWYRQTLGQGPEFLTYFQNEAQLEKSRLLSDRFSAERPKGSFSTLEIQRTEQGDSAMYLCASSNAGGPFYEQYFGPGTRLTVT.

This clonotype has at least ten counts. The genes are TRBV2 and TRBJ2-7, with a tentative D call TRBD1 (5 bases). Trimming took 4 bases from V and 4 from J, leaving 17 bases between them. In germline, CDR1 is SNHLY, CDR2 FYNNEI. The CDR3 length is 15 residues. CDR3 nucleotides: TGTGCCAGCAGTGGGGAAAGGGGCATCGGGTACGAGCAGTACTTC. It is translated as CASSGERGIGYEQYF.